One T cell receptor (beta chain) is described in this entry. Cryopreserved PBMCs supplied roughly 2.1 micrograms of genomic DNA for TCR beta libraries. These data belong to a study of cytotoxic CD8 clonotypes in ibrutinib-treated CLL. Germline loops: CDR1 KGHSH, CDR2 LQKENI. V lost 2 bases, J lost 6 bases, and 15 bases lay in between. CDR3 length: 15 amino acids. Measured with immunoSEQ multiplex PCR; TCRdb has only the in-frame clones, and not every one. Of about 120,000 clones in the sample, 55% to 75% were seen once. The material was PBMCs, obtained after 24 months of ibrutinib treatment. The gene calls are TRBV18 and TRBJ2-3; tentative D call: TRBD2 (6 bases). The TCR originated in a human donor with chronic lymphocytic leukemia. The CDR3 loop is CASSPEQGAGDTQYF. In nucleotides, the CDR3 is TGTGCCAGCTCACCAGAACAAGGGGCGGGGGATACGCAGTATTTT.